The clone carrying this TCR beta chain was counted many times. Its antigen is as yet unknown. The data derive from a study of spatial heterogeneity in lung cancer. Overall study context: More than nine raw reads, on average, carried each unique TCR and UMI combination. Study-wide results and limits: How many expanded intratumoral alpha and beta TCRs were present tracked the tumor mutation count, which was a count of nonsynonymous mutations.

Time point noted: sample taken at primary tumor resection. 72 TRACERx patients with early, untreated non-small cell lung cancer donated samples. Sequencing covered unsorted whole RNA taken from tumor, nontumor lung or frozen PBMC. One entry per CDR3 protein results from TCRdb running MiXCR on the 5' RACE reads. This sample carries over 10,000 distinct CDR3 sequences, approximately 2.9% of them seen once, and the ten largest clones take 15% to 20%. The germline V gene encodes CDR1 MNHNS and CDR2 SASEGT. The CDR3 has 16 amino acids. The V gene lost 9 bases and the J gene lost 6 bases, with 21 bases spanning the gap.

Sequenced here: lung tumor tissue, sampled at surgery. This chain connects TRBV6-1 to TRBJ1-6; TRBD1 might be the D (5 bases). The sequence came from a male donor with early-stage non-small cell lung cancer. CDR3 protein: CASTYDRKRSNSPLHF. In DNA form, the CDR3 reads TGTGCCAGTACCTATGACAGAAAGCGGTCTAATTCACCCCTCCACTTT.